What follows describes a single T cell receptor (beta chain). V dropped 4 bases and J dropped 10 bases, with 11 bases sitting between them. Per germline, CDR1 KGHSH and CDR2 LQKENI. CDR3 length: 12 residues. How the authors handled the data: Amplification of reference gene primers provided the estimated nucleated cell counts. The method was immunoSEQ multiplex PCR; TCRdb's version includes in-frame clones alone and lacks a portion of them. For V, J and clone size, that table is used; D and trimming come from the DNA. The table records about 39,000 clones, more than 70% of them present only once. This entry is derived from a study of blood T cell repertoires in COVID-19. Study context: Acute-phase and convalescent COVID-19 samples originated in the United States, Italy and Spain. PBMCs, B-cell-depleted T cells, or T cells provided the cDNA or gDNA that made up the material.

The TCR originated in a human donor in a cohort sampled during active COVID-19. Sequences were obtained from peripheral blood. The chain carries TRBV18 and TRBJ2-1; tentatively, D is TRBD1 (5 bases). CDR3 loop: CASSRQFREQFF. For the CDR3, the DNA is TGTGCCAGCTCACGACAGTTTAGGGAGCAGTTCTTC.